One sample yielded the 27 T cell receptor beta chains listed below, sequenced in a study of cytomegalovirus exposure and HLA in healthy donors. PCR employed 60 Vbeta and 13 Jbeta primers. TCRdb keeps only in-frame clones here, not all; method: immunoSEQ multiplex PCR. The data hold 140,000 to 150,000 clones, with 88% observed a single time. Sequencing input: PBMCs. The source of these receptors is a woman between 35 and 50 years old in good health and CMV-seronegative.

The genes are TRBV11-2 and TRBJ1-3, with a tentative D call TRBD1 (5 bases). Trimming took off 5 bases at V and 3 bases at J, with 11 bases between the two ends. Germline assignment: CDR1 SGHAT and CDR2 FQNNGV. The CDR3 length is 14 residues. CDR3 DNA sequence: TGTGCCAGCAGCCCCCGGGACTTTGGAAACACCATATATTTT. Amino acid sequence: CASSPRDFGNTIYF.

The rearrangement links TRBV5-4 to TRBJ2-1, with 8 positions matching TRBD2. Germline V gives CDR1 SGHNT, CDR2 YYREEE (reference sequence). The CDR3 consists of 15 residues. With V trimmed by 3 bases and J by 8 bases, 10 bases remained unmatched. Written as DNA, the CDR3 is TGTGCCAGCAGCTCAAGCGGGAGTCTCGCCGATGAGCAGTTCTTC. This sequence encodes CASSSSGSLADEQFF.

The chain couples TRBV11-3 to TRBJ2-3, with 10 bases that match TRBD2. CDR1 is SGHNT, CDR2 YENEEA, per germline. Unmatched junction bases numbered 12, after V lost 5 bases and J lost 7 bases. The CDR3 consists of 16 residues. CDR3 sequence reads: CASSPFLAGDFHTQYF. CDR3 in DNA: TGTGCCAGCAGCCCGTTCCTAGCGGGGGATTTCCATACGCAGTATTTT.

This clone was seen once. This sequence joins TRBV11-2 and TRBJ1-2; D gene unclear. The CDR3 length is 14 residues. Germline-derived CDR1 and CDR2 are SGHAT and FQNNGV. The V end lost 1 base, the J end lost 1 base, and 7 bases lay between the germline ends. The CDR3: CASSLGRGNYGYTF. CDR3 sequence (DNA): TGTGCCAGCAGCTTAGGGCGGGGTAACTATGGCTACACCTTC.

The chain uses TRBV5-4 and TRBJ2-1; 16 positions agree with TRBD2. V was clipped by 0 bases and J by 2 bases; unmatched bases: 5. The germline gives CDR1 SGHNT, CDR2 YYREEE (reference sequence). The CDR3 totals 19 residues. The CDR3 loop reads CASSLVSGTSGRAYNEQFF. DNA of the CDR3: TGTGCCAGCAGCTTGGTATCGGGGACTAGCGGGAGGGCCTACAATGAGCAGTTCTTC.

V is TRBV4-1 and J is TRBJ2-7, with D perhaps matching TRBD1 (6 bases). Per the germline V gene, CDR1 is MGHRA and CDR2 is YSYEKL. Trimming cost V 0 bases and J 2 bases, with 11 bases left between them. The CDR3 has 15 amino acids. CDR3 amino acids: CASSQDRTATYEQYF. The CDR3 nucleotides read TGCGCCAGCAGCCAAGATAGGACAGCTACCTACGAGCAGTACTTC.

This chain links TRBV7-2 with TRBJ1-1, with D tentatively TRBD1 (5 bases). The CDR3 is made up of 15 amino acids. Germline assignment: CDR1 SGHTA and CDR2 FQGNSA. Trimming took off 2 bases at V and 6 bases at J, with 16 bases between the two ends. The CDR3 here is CASSLSGQFNAEAFF. CDR3 in DNA: TGTGCCAGCAGCTTATCCGGACAATTCAACGCTGAAGCTTTCTTT.

The J gene is TRBJ2-3, the V gene TRBV7-9; maybe TRBD2 (6 bases). In germline, CDR1 is SEHNR, CDR2 FQNEAQ (reference sequence). The CDR3 covers 14 residues. Trimming took off 2 bases at V and 4 bases at J, with 10 bases between the two ends. CDR3 nucleotides: TGTGCCAGCAGCTTATTCGGGAGCTCAGATACGCAGTATTTT. Encoded protein: CASSLFGSSDTQYF.

This chain uses TRBV5-6 with TRBJ2-7; 9 positions match TRBD1. The CDR3 is made up of 16 amino acids. Looked up from germline, CDR1 is SGHDT and CDR2 is YYEEEE. V lost 2 bases, J lost 5 bases, and 11 bases stayed unmatched. CDR3 in amino acids: CASSFRTGVMINEQYF. The CDR3 coding sequence is TGTGCCAGCAGCTTTAGGACAGGGGTAATGATAAACGAGCAGTACTTC. Variable domain in full (rest from reference TRBV5-6 and TRBJ2-7): DAGVTQSPTHLIKTRGQQVTLRCSPKSGHDTVSWYQQALGQGPQFIFQYYEEEERQRGNFPDRFSGHQFPNYSSELNVNALLLGDSALYLCASSFRTGVMINEQYFGPGTRLTVT.

The chain employs TRBV19 and TRBJ1-1, with 8 bases aligning to TRBD1. V was pared by 1 base and J by 8 bases, with 6 bases of the junction left unmatched. The CDR3 runs to 14 residues. Germline V lookup: CDR1 LNHDA, CDR2 SQIVND (reference sequence). The CDR3: CASSIGDRPPEAFF. The CDR3, as DNA: TGTGCCAGTAGTATAGGGGACAGGCCTCCCGAAGCTTTCTTT. Together with reference TRBV19 and TRBJ1-1, the CDR3 gives the full variable domain: DGGITQSPKYLFRKEGQNVTLSCEQNLNHDAMYWYRQDPGQGLRLIYYSQIVNDFQKGDIAEGYSVSREKKESFPLTVTSAQKNPTAFYLCASSIGDRPPEAFFGQGTRLTVV.

V and J are TRBV5-5 and TRBJ2-1; a weak D match, TRBD2 (6 bases). The CDR3 spans 15 residues. CDR1 and CDR2 from the germline V gene are SGHKS and YYEKEE (reference sequence). Trimming cost V 4 bases and J 3 bases, with 14 bases left between them. The CDR3: CASSTYPGGYNEQFF. The CDR3 bases are TGTGCCAGCAGCACATACCCCGGGGGCTACAATGAGCAGTTCTTC.

The chain uses TRBV28 and TRBJ2-7; no reliable D call. CDR1 MDHEN and CDR2 SYDVKM come from the germline V gene. This CDR3 comprises 14 residues. Trimming took 3 bases from V and 0 from J, leaving 9 bases between them. The CDR3 DNA reads as TGTGCCAGCAGTTTCCGCATGAGCTCCTACGAGCAGTACTTC. Amino acids: CASSFRMSSYEQYF. The full variable domain, rest sourced from reference TRBV28 and TRBJ2-7, is DVKVTQSSRYLVKRTGEKVFLECVQDMDHENMFWYRQDPGLGLRLIYFSYDVKMKEKGDIPEGYSVSREKKERFSLILESASTNQTSMYLCASSFRMSSYEQYFGPGTRLTVT.

The rearrangement uses TRBV29-1 and TRBJ2-2, with 13 bases that match TRBD2. CDR3 length: 14 amino acids. Per germline, CDR1 SQVTM and CDR2 ANQGSEA. The J segment lost 8 bases and the V segment lost 8 bases, leaving 8 bases of the junction unmatched. Here the CDR3 DNA reads TGCAGCATCGGGACTAGCGGGACGGGGGGGGAGCTGTTTTTT. Amino acids: CSIGTSGTGGELFF.

This sequence joins TRBV30 and TRBJ1-6, with D hard to call. Germline V lookup: CDR1 GTSNPN, CDR2 SVGIG (reference sequence). The germline V and J ends were trimmed by 2 bases and 1 base, with 6 bases remaining between them. This CDR3 is built from 14 residues. The CDR3 sequence is CAWSQESYNSPLHF. The CDR3 region has the DNA TGTGCCTGGAGTCAGGAATCCTATAATTCACCCCTCCACTTT. The entire variable domain, with the rest obtained from reference TRBV30 and TRBJ1-6, is as follows: SQTIHQWPATLVQPVGSPLSLECTVEGTSNPNLYWYRQAAGRGLQLLFYSVGIGQISSEVPQNLSASRPQDRQFILSSKKLLLSDSGFYLCAWSQESYNSPLHFGNGTRLTVT.

The J gene is TRBJ1-2, the V gene TRBV7-2; TRBD1 is a possible D gene (5 bases). The CDR3 extends over 12 amino acids. CDR1 is SGHTA, CDR2 FQGNSA, per germline. Between the trimmed V and J ends, which lost 5 bases and 11 bases, there was a span of 15 bases. CDR3: CASSKQDAGYTF. The CDR3 region has the DNA TGTGCCAGCAGCAAACAGGACGCTGGGTACACCTTC.

The chain is built from TRBV6-1 and TRBJ1-1; D is ambiguous. This CDR3 region has 17 residues. The V gene lost 4 bases and the J gene lost 6 bases, with 24 bases spanning the gap. Germline CDR1 reads MNHNS; CDR2 reads SASEGT. CDR3 sequence (DNA): TGTGCCAGCAGTGCCCGGACGGAACGGGGAAGTTTCTCTGAAGCTTTCTTT. Translating gives CASSARTERGSFSEAFF.

This sequence joins TRBV27 and TRBJ1-1; 8 nucleotides agree with TRBD1. This CDR3 is 13 amino acids long. Germline CDR1 MNHEY, CDR2 SMNVEV (reference sequence). The V and J ends lost 2 bases and 4 bases, in that order; junction bases with no gene match: 0. The CDR3 DNA reads TGTGCCAGCAGTTTAACAGGGGGCACTGAAGCTTTCTTT. Encoded protein: CASSLTGGTEAFF.

This sequence joins TRBV28 and TRBJ2-7, with a tentative D call TRBD1 (6 bases). V shed 2 bases and J shed 8 bases, with 25 bases lying between them. CDR1 and CDR2 (germline): MDHEN, SYDVKM. This CDR3 region has 17 residues. CDR3: CASSLTLGTFEYSQQYF. CDR3 in DNA: TGTGCCAGCAGTTTAACATTAGGGACATTCGAATACAGTCAGCAGTACTTC.

The V call is TRBV11-2, the J call TRBJ2-3; possible D gene TRBD1, 6 bases. V lost 1 base and J 2 bases, leaving 10 bases between the germline ends. The germline V gene encodes CDR1 SGHAT and CDR2 FQNNGV. The CDR3 is 15 residues long. The DNA of the CDR3 is TGTGCCAGCAGCTTAGGAACAGGGTACACAGATACGCAGTATTTT. Encoded protein: CASSLGTGYTDTQYF.

Here the CDR3 reads CASRPPGGTYNEQFF. The CDR3 DNA sequence: TGTGCCAGCAGGCCCCCCGGGGGTACCTACAATGAGCAGTTCTTC. V and J are TRBV6-5 and TRBJ2-1, with a tentative D call TRBD2 (6 bases). There are 15 residues in the CDR3. Germline assignment: CDR1 MNHEY and CDR2 SVGAGI. V was trimmed by 6 bases and J by 2 bases, leaving 14 bases between them.

The chain recombines TRBV5-1 with TRBJ1-1, with 8 bases matching TRBD1. V gave up 4 bases and J gave up 1 base; unmatched junction bases: 3. Germline CDR1 is SGHRS and CDR2 is YFSETQ. This CDR3 comprises 14 residues. CDR3 residues: CASSLGTGNTEAFF. The CDR3 bases are TGCGCCAGCAGCCTAGGGACAGGGAACACTGAAGCTTTCTTT.

V gene TRBV7-6 combines with J gene TRBJ2-3; TRBD2 agrees at 10 bases. Losses at the gene ends were 1 base for V and 3 bases for J; bases not matched to a gene: 4. The germline CDR1 and CDR2 sequences are SGHVS and FNYEAQ. This CDR3 spans 16 amino acids. CDR3 bases: TGTGCCAGCAGCTTAGGCCTAGCGGGAGAAACAGATACGCAGTATTTT. Its protein is CASSLGLAGETDTQYF.

The gene calls are TRBV6-1 and TRBJ2-2; D may be TRBD2 (5 bases). V dropped 3 bases and J dropped 6 bases, with 8 bases sitting between them. This CDR3 is 13 amino acids long. From germline, CDR1 is MNHNS and CDR2 SASEGT. CDR3: CASSESGSGELFF. CDR3 nucleotides: TGTGCCAGCAGTGAGTCGGGGTCCGGGGAGCTGTTTTTT.

This rearrangement joins TRBV7-8 to TRBJ1-5, with D possibly matching TRBD1 (5 bases). Trimming cost V 3 bases and J 6 bases, with 6 bases left between them. The CDR3 extends over 12 amino acids. Germline values: CDR1 SGHVS, CDR2 FQNEAQ. CDR3 nucleotide sequence: TGTGCCAGCAGCTTGGGGGGTCAGCCCCAGCATTTT. Translated, it gives CASSLGGQPQHF.

The CDR3 here is CASSDTRDPSYEQYF. The CDR3 bases are TGCGCCAGCAGCGACACGAGGGATCCGTCCTACGAGCAGTACTTC. This chain links TRBV5-1 with TRBJ2-7, with D possibly matching TRBD2 (5 bases). Germline loops: CDR1 SGHRS, CDR2 YFSETQ. With 4 bases removed from V and 1 base from J, the gap between germline ends came to 15 bases. This CDR3 comprises 15 residues. The variable domain in full, with the rest retrieved from reference TRBV5-1 and TRBJ2-7, is KAGVTQTPRYLIKTRGQQVTLSCSPISGHRSVSWYQQTPGQGLQFLFEYFSETQRNKGNFPGRFSGRQFSNSRSEMNVSTLELGDSALYLCASSDTRDPSYEQYFGPGTRLTVT.

This clone was detected only once. The chain recombines TRBV6-1 with TRBJ2-7, with D possibly matching TRBD2 (6 bases). V gave up 6 bases and J gave up 0 bases, with 12 bases separating them. Germline V gives CDR1 MNHNS, CDR2 SASEGT. The CDR3 spans 14 residues. CDR3 in amino acids: CASRVGGSSYEQYF. The CDR3 DNA reads TGTGCCAGCAGGGTTGGGGGGAGCTCCTACGAGCAGTACTTC.

The rearrangement links TRBV5-4 to TRBJ1-4, with 9 nucleotides matching TRBD1. Germline V gives CDR1 SGHNT, CDR2 YYREEE (reference sequence). This CDR3 is built from 14 residues. After removal of 2 bases from V and 5 bases from J, the junction contained 1 base not matched to a gene. CDR3 bases: TGTGCCAGCAGCTTAGGGACAGGGAATGAAAAACTGTTTTTT. Protein product: CASSLGTGNEKLFF.